This T cell receptor beta chain was sequenced for a study of molecular identifiers for immune sequencing clone quantification. On the study more broadly: Replicates involved a five-way split of RNA from around 20,000 or 99,000 naive CD8 cells, with sequencing of four.

TCRdb called the PCR reads again in MiXCR, with one record for every CDR3 protein. The sample consists of approximately 630,000 distinct CDR3 sequences, 25% of them appearing once. Sorting defined naive CD8 T cells as CD8+CD4-CCR7+CD45RA+. Comments on this clonotype: The junction differs from germline at one of its ends, possibly a read error.

The receptor was isolated from a human donor in good health. Some libraries in this study had Jurkat cell RNA spiked in. The sequencing sample was made of naive CD8+ T cells from blood, with Jurkat cell RNA spiked in. Subset: FACS-sorted CD8+CD4-CCR7+CD45RA+ naive T cells.

CDR3 protein: CASGVTGGPYEQYF. The CDR3 nucleotides are TGTGCCAGCGGCGTGACAGGGGGTCCCTACGAGCAGTACTTC. The chain carries TRBV9 and TRBJ2-7, with 9 bases identical to TRBD1. The germline V gene encodes CDR1 SGDLS and CDR2 YYNGEE. CDR3 size: 14 residues. Supplemented by reference TRBV9 and TRBJ2-7, the full variable domain reads DSGVTQTPKHLITATGQRVTLRCSPRSGDLSVYWYQQSLDQGLQFLIQYYNGEERAKGNILERFSAQQFPDLHSELNLSSLELGDSALYFCASGVTGGPYEQYFGPGTRLTVT.